Each of the 28 T cell receptor beta chains below was sequenced from the same sample in a study of cytomegalovirus exposure and HLA in healthy donors. The PCR was carried out with 60 Vbeta primers and 13 Jbeta primers. Profiling relied on immunoSEQ multiplex PCR, and the TCRdb table lists in-frame clones only, not all of them. The table records roughly 250,000 clones, under 90% of them present only once. Material: PBMCs. The origin of the receptors is a girl aged 2 to 10 in good health and CMV-seronegative.

The gene calls are TRBV30 and TRBJ1-2, with D unresolved. The CDR3 spans 11 residues. The germline V gene has CDR1 GTSNPN and CDR2 SVGIG (reference sequence). Trimming removed 7 bases at V and 4 bases at J, with 10 bases between. For the CDR3, the DNA is TGTGCCTCGACACCCCGCTATGGCTACACCTTC. Protein: CASTPRYGYTF.

The J gene is TRBJ1-2, the V gene TRBV10-3; a weak D match, TRBD1 (5 bases). Germline lookup yields CDR1 ENHRY and CDR2 SYGVKD. The length of the CDR3 is 14 residues. V shed 5 bases and J shed 2 bases, with 12 bases lying between them. CDR3 region: CAISWDFLNYGYTF. CDR3 DNA: TGTGCCATCAGTTGGGACTTCCTCAACTATGGCTACACCTTC.

This clone was counted between two and nine times. The V gene is TRBV29-1, the J gene TRBJ1-2, with 11 bases lining up with TRBD1. The length of the CDR3 is 15 residues. Germline V lookup: CDR1 SQVTM, CDR2 ANQGSEA. The ends lost 3 bases at V and 4 bases at J; junction bases unmatched: 7. DNA for the CDR3: TGCAGCGTTGAGGGACAGGGGGATAAAACCTATGGCTACACCTTC. Translating it yields CSVEGQGDKTYGYTF.

J is TRBJ1-2 and V is TRBV4-1, with 7 bases lining up with TRBD1. V shed 3 bases and J 2 bases; nucleotides not matched to a gene: 9. The germline CDR1 and CDR2 sequences are MGHRA and YSYEKL. The length of the CDR3 is 16 residues. The CDR3 sequence: CASSHWDSGNNYGYTF. CDR3 sequence (DNA): TGCGCCAGCAGCCACTGGGACAGTGGGAACAACTATGGCTACACCTTC.

The chain uses TRBV27 and TRBJ2-4, with a tentative D call TRBD2 (6 bases). The V end was cut by 2 bases, the J end by 1 base, with 27 bases between. The CDR3 contains 21 residues. Germline CDR1 is MNHEY and CDR2 is SMNVEV (reference sequence). CDR3 nucleotide sequence: TGTGCCAGCAGTTTACGGATTGGCCGGGGGAGTGTCACCGGGGCCAAAAACATTCAGTACTTC. Encoded protein: CASSLRIGRGSVTGAKNIQYF.

The chain employs TRBV7-2 and TRBJ2-7; 7 positions agree with TRBD1. The trim removed 5 bases at V and 2 bases at J, leaving 9 bases unmatched. The CDR3 covers 15 residues. Looked up from germline, CDR1 is SGHTA and CDR2 is FQGNSA. CDR3 nucleotide sequence: TGTGCCAGCAGCCCCCTAAGGGGGCTTGCCTACGAGCAGTACTTC. This translates into CASSPLRGLAYEQYF. Supplemented by reference TRBV7-2 and TRBJ2-7, the full variable domain reads GAGVSQSPSNKVTEKGKDVELRCDPISGHTALYWYRQSLGQGLEFLIYFQGNSAPDKSGLPSDRFSAERTGGSVSTLTIQRTQQEDSAVYLCASSPLRGLAYEQYFGPGTRLTVT.

The gene calls are TRBV6-5 and TRBJ1-2, with D possibly TRBD1 on 5 matching bases. The CDR3 has 13 amino acids. The V gene's germline CDR1 is MNHEY and CDR2 SVGAGI. V lost 7 bases, J lost 0 bases, and 9 bases lay in between. DNA of the CDR3: TGTGCCAGCAAGGCAGGGTCTAACTATGGCTACACCTTC. Translation gives CASKAGSNYGYTF.

This rearrangement joins TRBV5-1 to TRBJ2-1; 8 bases align to TRBD2. The J segment lost 7 bases and the V segment lost 0 bases, leaving 6 bases of the junction unmatched. CDR3 length: 15 amino acids. Germline loops: CDR1 SGHRS, CDR2 YFSETQ. DNA of the CDR3: TGCGCCAGCAGCTTGGGACCGGGGGGGCTTAATGAGCAGTTCTTC. Its protein product is CASSLGPGGLNEQFF.

This clone was found once. This chain uses TRBV13 with TRBJ2-7; no clear D gene. Germline-derived CDR1 and CDR2 are PRHDT and FYEKMQ (reference sequence). CDR3 length: 15 amino acids. Deletions cut 1 base from V and 1 base from J, with 11 bases between. The CDR3 here is CASSLESVPSYEQYF. CDR3 in DNA: TGTGCCAGCAGCTTAGAATCGGTGCCTTCCTACGAGCAGTACTTC.

This rearrangement joins TRBV5-1 to TRBJ1-5, with D uncertain. CDR1 is SGHRS and CDR2 is YFSETQ in the germline V gene. The CDR3 is made up of 13 amino acids. V gave up 1 base and J gave up 6 bases, with 8 bases separating them. CDR3 in DNA: TGCGCCAGCAGCTTGTGGCCCTTTCAGCCCCAGCATTTT. As protein: CASSLWPFQPQHF.

The V and J genes are TRBV30 and TRBJ2-5; the match to TRBD2 covers 9 bases. The J call may be in error: the DNA end matches TRBJ2-7 better. CDR1 and CDR2 (germline): GTSNPN, SVGIG (reference sequence). The CDR3 consists of 15 residues. CDR3 sequence (DNA): TGTGCCTGGAGTGTGGATAGCGGGAGTCACTACGAGCAGTACTTC. As protein: CAWSVDSGSHYEQYF.

This clone was seen just once. The rearrangement joins TRBV15 to TRBJ2-1, with unresolved D. CDR3 length equals 14 residues. The V and J ends lost 5 bases and 6 bases respectively, with 14 bases between them. Germline values: CDR1 LNHNV, CDR2 YYDKDF (reference sequence). Written as DNA, the CDR3 is TGTGCCACCAGCGAGAGATATCCGGGCAATGAGCAGTTCTTC. Its translation: CATSERYPGNEQFF.

This clone was seen only a few times. The V call is TRBV4-2, the J call TRBJ1-5; a possible D gene is TRBD1 (6 bases). Between the trimmed V and J ends, which lost 2 bases and 4 bases, there was a span of 18 bases. The CDR3 is made up of 17 amino acids. Germline lookup yields CDR1 LGHNA and CDR2 YNFKEQ. The CDR3 spells CASSQTGSRGNNQPQHF. Written as DNA, the CDR3 is TGTGCCAGCAGCCAAACAGGGTCGCGGGGGAATAATCAGCCCCAGCATTTT.

V and J are TRBV2 and TRBJ2-1; D gene uncertain. Trimming pared 1 base from V and 8 bases from J, leaving 15 bases between. CDR1 SNHLY and CDR2 FYNNEI come from the germline V gene. The CDR3 length is 15 residues. CDR3 DNA sequence: TGTGCCAGCAGTGAAGTAGGTGAAAACCGGGATGAGCAGTTCTTC. It translates to CASSEVGENRDEQFF.

This chain uses TRBV19 with TRBJ1-1; 9 positions agree with TRBD1. Germline CDR1 LNHDA, CDR2 SQIVND (reference sequence). There are 16 residues in the CDR3. The V segment lost 5 bases and the J segment 6 bases; nucleotides outside the gene matches: 13. The CDR3 sequence is CASSAGTGSLLAEAFF. CDR3 DNA: TGTGCCAGTAGTGCCGGGACAGGGAGCCTTTTGGCTGAAGCTTTCTTT.

Turning to this clone: Additional DNA sequences in this sample encode the identical CDR3. The CDR3: CASSYRGLSTEAFF. The DNA of the CDR3 is TGTGCCAGCAGCTACAGGGGCCTTTCGACTGAAGCTTTCTTT. V and J are TRBV27 and TRBJ1-1, with 7 bases identical to TRBD1. V lost 6 bases, J lost 5 bases, and 9 bases stayed unmatched. CDR1 and CDR2 (germline): MNHEY, SMNVEV (reference sequence). This CDR3 is built from 14 residues.

This clone was detected only once. The J gene is TRBJ2-7, the V gene TRBV5-1; TRBD1 aligns across 7 bases. Germline V CDR1 and CDR2: SGHRS, YFSETQ. Trimming cost V 0 bases and J 0 bases; bases outside gene matches: 3. This CDR3 region has 15 residues. The DNA of the CDR3 is TGCGCCAGCAGCTTGGCGGGGACAGTCTCCTACGAGCAGTACTTC. Translating it yields CASSLAGTVSYEQYF.

This clone was detected once. The genes are TRBV30 and TRBJ1-1; D is unclear. In germline, CDR1 is GTSNPN, CDR2 SVGIG (reference sequence). The CDR3 length is 13 residues. CDR3 protein: CALPTTGNTEAFF. The CDR3 nucleotides are TGTGCTCTTCCTACGACGGGTAACACTGAAGCTTTCTTT.

This chain joins TRBV7-2 and TRBJ1-3, with a weak D call TRBD1 (5 bases). Trimming removed 5 bases from V and 7 bases from J, with 21 bases in between. Germline values: CDR1 SGHTA, CDR2 FQGNSA. The CDR3 loop spans 16 amino acids. CDR3 sequence: CASSLGAGRKGNTIYF. DNA of the CDR3: TGTGCCAGCAGCCTAGGGGCGGGACGTAAAGGGAACACCATATATTTT.

This chain joins TRBV29-1 and TRBJ2-1, with 8 bases fitting TRBD1. This CDR3 is 13 amino acids long. Germline V CDR1 and CDR2: SQVTM, ANQGSEA. After removal of 7 bases from V and 2 bases from J, the junction contained 4 bases not matched to a gene. The CDR3 nucleotides read TGCAGCGCAGACAGGGGCGCCTACAATGAGCAGTTCTTC. Encoded protein: CSADRGAYNEQFF.

The chain employs TRBV7-8 and TRBJ2-5; 13 bases align to TRBD2. Germline V gene sequence: CDR1 SGHVS, CDR2 FQNEAQ. The CDR3 spans 16 residues. The V gene end was trimmed by 3 bases and the J gene end by 2 bases; junction bases not matched to a gene: 3. The CDR3 DNA reads as TGTGCCAGCAGCTTCGGACTAGCGGGGGATCAAGAGACCCAGTACTTC. As protein: CASSFGLAGDQETQYF.

CDR3 sequence reads: CASSTAGGGTEQFF. CDR3 bases: TGTGCCAGCAGCACAGCGGGAGGGGGGACTGAGCAGTTCTTC. J is TRBJ2-1 and V is TRBV28, with 10 bases lining up with TRBD2. Losses at the gene ends were 6 bases for V and 9 bases for J; bases not matched to a gene: 8. Germline V gene lookup returns CDR1 MDHEN and CDR2 SYDVKM. The CDR3 contains 14 residues.

The V call is TRBV6-1, the J call TRBJ2-5, with TRBD2 as a possible D gene (6 bases). Judging by the DNA end, TRBJ2-7 fits better; the J call may be wrong. This CDR3 is built from 14 residues. CDR1 is MNHNS, CDR2 SASEGT, per germline. CDR3 region: CASLSSGSSYEQYF. CDR3 sequence (DNA): TGTGCCAGCCTGAGTAGCGGTAGCTCCTACGAGCAGTACTTC.

The chain couples TRBV14 to TRBJ1-2; 8 bases agree with TRBD1. The CDR3 is made up of 13 amino acids. Germline CDR1 SGHDN, CDR2 FVKESK. With 4 bases clipped from V and 7 bases from J, the junction kept 5 bases outside the gene matches. For the CDR3, the DNA is TGTGCCAGCAGCCGCCAGGGGGCGAGTGGCTACACCTTC. Its protein is CASSRQGASGYTF.

V is TRBV20-1 and J is TRBJ2-7; TRBD1 might be the D (5 bases). Germline V gives CDR1 DFQATT, CDR2 SNEGSKA (reference sequence). The CDR3 length is 10 residues. The CDR3 sequence is CMASQGEQYF. The CDR3 nucleotides read TGCATGGCTTCCCAGGGAGAGCAGTACTTC.

The genes are TRBV5-1 and TRBJ2-5, with TRBD2 identical over 12 bases. After removal of 0 bases from V and 4 bases from J, the junction contained 16 bases not matched to a gene. The CDR3 loop spans 20 amino acids. Germline loops: CDR1 SGHRS, CDR2 YFSETQ. The CDR3 loop is CASSLGHWPGGLAGGETQYF. As DNA, the CDR3 is TGCGCCAGCAGCTTGGGCCACTGGCCGGGGGGACTAGCGGGCGGAGAGACCCAGTACTTC.

The chain has TRBV19 and TRBJ2-6, with D unresolved. Deletions cut 3 bases from V and 2 bases from J, with 8 bases between. The CDR3 totals 15 residues. Germline V gives CDR1 LNHDA, CDR2 SQIVND (reference sequence). Here the CDR3 reads CASSILSTGANVLTF. CDR3 sequence (DNA): TGTGCCAGTAGTATTTTGAGTACTGGGGCCAACGTCCTGACTTTC.

This clone showed up just once. The chain combines TRBV6-5 with TRBJ2-7; 9 nucleotides align to TRBD1. This CDR3 has 15 residues. Germline V CDR1 and CDR2: MNHEY, SVGAGI. Trimming cost V 6 bases and J 3 bases; bases outside gene matches: 9. CDR3 nucleotide sequence: TGTGCCAGCAGCCGGACGGGACAGGGTGACTACGAGCAGTACTTC. Translation gives CASSRTGQGDYEQYF.